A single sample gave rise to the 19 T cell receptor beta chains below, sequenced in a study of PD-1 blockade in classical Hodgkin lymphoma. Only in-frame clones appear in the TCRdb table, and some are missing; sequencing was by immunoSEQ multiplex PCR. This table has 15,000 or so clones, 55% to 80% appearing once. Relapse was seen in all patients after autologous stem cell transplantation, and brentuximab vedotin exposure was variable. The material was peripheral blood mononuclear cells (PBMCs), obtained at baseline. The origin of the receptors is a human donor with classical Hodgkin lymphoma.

The CDR3 region is CASEDRDANVLTF. The CDR3 DNA reads TGTGCCAGCGAGGACAGGGACGCCAACGTCCTGACTTTC. The chain combines TRBV2 with TRBJ2-6; 8 positions match TRBD1. Germline-derived CDR1 and CDR2 are SNHLY and FYNNEI. The V segment lost 8 bases and the J segment 7 bases; nucleotides outside the gene matches: 4. This CDR3 has 13 residues.

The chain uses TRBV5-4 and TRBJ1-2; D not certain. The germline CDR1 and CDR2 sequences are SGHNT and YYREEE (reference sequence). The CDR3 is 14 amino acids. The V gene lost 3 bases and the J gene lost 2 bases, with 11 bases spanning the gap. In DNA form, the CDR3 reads TGTGCCAGCAGCTCTGGTGGTAGAAACTATGGCTACACCTTC. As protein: CASSSGGRNYGYTF.

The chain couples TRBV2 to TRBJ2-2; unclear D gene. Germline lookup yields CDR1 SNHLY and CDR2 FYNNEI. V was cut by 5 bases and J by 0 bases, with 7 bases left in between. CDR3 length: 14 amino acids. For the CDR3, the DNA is TGTGCCAGCAGTTTGACGGCGAACACCGGGGAGCTGTTTTTT. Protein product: CASSLTANTGELFF.

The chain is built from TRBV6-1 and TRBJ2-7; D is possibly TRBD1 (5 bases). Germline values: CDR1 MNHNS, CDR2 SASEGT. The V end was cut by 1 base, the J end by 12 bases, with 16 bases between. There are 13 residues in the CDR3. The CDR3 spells CASSEGPGRAMYF. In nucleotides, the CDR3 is TGTGCCAGCAGTGAAGGCCCCGGCAGGGCGATGTACTTC.

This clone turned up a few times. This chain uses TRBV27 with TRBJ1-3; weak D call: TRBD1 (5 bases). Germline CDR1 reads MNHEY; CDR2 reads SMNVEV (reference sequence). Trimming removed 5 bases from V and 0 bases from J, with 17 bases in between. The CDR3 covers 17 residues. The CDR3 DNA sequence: TGTGCCAGCAGTCCAAGACCGGGGGGGGACTCTGGAAACACCATATATTTT. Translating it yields CASSPRPGGDSGNTIYF.

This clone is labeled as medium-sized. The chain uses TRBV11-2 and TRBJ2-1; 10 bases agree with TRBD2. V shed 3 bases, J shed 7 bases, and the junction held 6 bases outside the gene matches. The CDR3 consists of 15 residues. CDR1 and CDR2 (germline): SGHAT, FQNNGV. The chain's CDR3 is CASSFGSGRGNEQFF. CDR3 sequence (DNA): TGTGCCAGCAGCTTCGGAAGCGGGAGGGGGAATGAGCAGTTCTTC. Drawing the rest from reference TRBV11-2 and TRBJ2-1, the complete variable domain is EAGVAQSPRYKIIEKRQSVAFWCNPISGHATLYWYQQILGQGPKLLIQFQNNGVVDDSQLPKDRFSAERLKGVDSTLKIQPAKLEDSAVYLCASSFGSGRGNEQFFGPGTRLTVL.

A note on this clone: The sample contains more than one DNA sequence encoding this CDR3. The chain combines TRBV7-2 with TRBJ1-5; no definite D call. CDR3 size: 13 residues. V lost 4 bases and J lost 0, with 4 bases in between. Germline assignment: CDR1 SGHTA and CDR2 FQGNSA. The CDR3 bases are TGTGCCAGCAGCTCCTATAGCAATCAGCCCCAGCATTTT. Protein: CASSSYSNQPQHF.

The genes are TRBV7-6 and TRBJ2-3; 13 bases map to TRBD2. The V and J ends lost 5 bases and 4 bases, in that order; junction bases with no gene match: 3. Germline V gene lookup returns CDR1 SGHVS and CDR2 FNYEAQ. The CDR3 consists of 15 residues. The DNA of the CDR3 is TGTGCCAGCAGCCGCACTAGCGGGAGGGCAGATACGCAGTATTTT. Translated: CASSRTSGRADTQYF.

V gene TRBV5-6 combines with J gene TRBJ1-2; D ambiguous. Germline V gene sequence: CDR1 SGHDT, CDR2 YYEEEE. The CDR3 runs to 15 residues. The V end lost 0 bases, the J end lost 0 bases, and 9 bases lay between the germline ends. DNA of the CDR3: TGTGCCAGCAGCTTGGGTAGGAGCACTAACTATGGCTACACCTTC. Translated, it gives CASSLGRSTNYGYTF.

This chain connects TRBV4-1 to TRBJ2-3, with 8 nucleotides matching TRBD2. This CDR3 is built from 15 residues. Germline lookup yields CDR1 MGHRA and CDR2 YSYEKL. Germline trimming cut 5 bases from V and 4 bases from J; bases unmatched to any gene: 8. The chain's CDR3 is CASSTSGTSSDTQYF. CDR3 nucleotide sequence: TGCGCCAGCAGCACCTCCGGGACTAGTTCAGATACGCAGTATTTT.

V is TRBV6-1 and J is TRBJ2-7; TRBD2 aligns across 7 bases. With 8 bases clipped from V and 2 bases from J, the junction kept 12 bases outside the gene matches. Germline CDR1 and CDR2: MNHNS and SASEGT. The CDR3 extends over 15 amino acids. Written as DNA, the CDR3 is TGTGCCAGCCCCCCGAGCGAGGGAGGGCCCTACGAGCAGTACTTC. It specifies CASPPSEGGPYEQYF.

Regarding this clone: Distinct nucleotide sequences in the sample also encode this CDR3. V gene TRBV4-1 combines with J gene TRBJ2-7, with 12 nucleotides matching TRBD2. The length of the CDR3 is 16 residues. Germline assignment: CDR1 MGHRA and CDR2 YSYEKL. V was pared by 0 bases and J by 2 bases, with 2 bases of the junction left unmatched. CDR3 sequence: CASSQDRLAGAYEQYF. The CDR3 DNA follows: TGCGCCAGCAGCCAAGATAGACTAGCGGGAGCCTACGAGCAGTACTTC.

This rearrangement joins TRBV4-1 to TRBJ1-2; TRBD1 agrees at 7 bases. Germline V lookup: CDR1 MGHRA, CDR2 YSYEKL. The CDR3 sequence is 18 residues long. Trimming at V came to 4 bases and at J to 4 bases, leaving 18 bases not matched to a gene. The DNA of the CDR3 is TGCGCCAGCAGCCCATTAGACAGGGTGGGGACCGTTGGCTATGGCTACACCTTC. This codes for CASSPLDRVGTVGYGYTF.

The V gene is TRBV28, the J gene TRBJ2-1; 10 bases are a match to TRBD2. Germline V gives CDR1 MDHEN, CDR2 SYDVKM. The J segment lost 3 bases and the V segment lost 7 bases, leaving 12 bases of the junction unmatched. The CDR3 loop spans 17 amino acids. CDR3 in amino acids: CASTLPGGLANYNEQFF. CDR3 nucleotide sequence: TGTGCCAGCACGCTACCGGGGGGACTAGCGAACTACAATGAGCAGTTCTTC.

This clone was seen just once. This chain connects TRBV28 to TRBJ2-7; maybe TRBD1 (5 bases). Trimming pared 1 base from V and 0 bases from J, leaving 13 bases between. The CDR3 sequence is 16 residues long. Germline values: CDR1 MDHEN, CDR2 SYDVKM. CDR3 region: CASSLSPDTPSYEQYF. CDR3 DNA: TGTGCCAGCAGTTTATCACCGGACACCCCCTCCTACGAGCAGTACTTC.

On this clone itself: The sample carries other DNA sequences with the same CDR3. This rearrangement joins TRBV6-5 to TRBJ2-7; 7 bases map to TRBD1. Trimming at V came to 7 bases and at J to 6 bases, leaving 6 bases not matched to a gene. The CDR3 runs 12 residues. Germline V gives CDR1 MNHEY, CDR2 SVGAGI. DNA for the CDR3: TGTGCCAGCAAGAGACAGGGTACCGAGCAGTACTTC. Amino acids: CASKRQGTEQYF.

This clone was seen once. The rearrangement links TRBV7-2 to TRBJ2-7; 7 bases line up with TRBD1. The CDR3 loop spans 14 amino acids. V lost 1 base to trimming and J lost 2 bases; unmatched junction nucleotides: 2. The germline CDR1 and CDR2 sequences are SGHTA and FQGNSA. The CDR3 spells CASSLGTGAYEQYF. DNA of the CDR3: TGTGCCAGCAGCTTAGGGACAGGCGCCTACGAGCAGTACTTC.

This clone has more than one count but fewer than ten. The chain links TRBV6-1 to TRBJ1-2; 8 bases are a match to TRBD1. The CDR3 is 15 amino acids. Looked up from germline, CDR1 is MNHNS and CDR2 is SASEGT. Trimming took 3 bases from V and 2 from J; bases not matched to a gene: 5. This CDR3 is CASSDWTGPNYGYTF. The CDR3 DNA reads TGTGCCAGCAGTGACTGGACAGGGCCCAACTATGGCTACACCTTC.

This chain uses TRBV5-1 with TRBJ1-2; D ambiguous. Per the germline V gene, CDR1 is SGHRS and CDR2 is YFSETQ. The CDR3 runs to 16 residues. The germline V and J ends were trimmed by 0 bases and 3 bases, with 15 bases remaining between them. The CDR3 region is CASSLAGGSDYYGYTF. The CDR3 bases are TGCGCCAGCAGCTTGGCCGGTGGTTCGGACTACTATGGCTACACCTTC.